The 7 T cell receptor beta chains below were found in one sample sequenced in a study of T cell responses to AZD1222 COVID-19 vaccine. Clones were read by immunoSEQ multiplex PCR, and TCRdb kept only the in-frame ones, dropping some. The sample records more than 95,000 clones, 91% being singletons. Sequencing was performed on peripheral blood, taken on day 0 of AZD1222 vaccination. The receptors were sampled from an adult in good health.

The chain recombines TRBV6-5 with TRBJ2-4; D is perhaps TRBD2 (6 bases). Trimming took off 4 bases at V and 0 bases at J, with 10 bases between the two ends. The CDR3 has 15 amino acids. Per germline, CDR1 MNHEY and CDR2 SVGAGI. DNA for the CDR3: TGTGCCAGCAGTTCGGGGGATAGAGCCAAAAACATTCAGTACTTC. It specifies CASSSGDRAKNIQYF.

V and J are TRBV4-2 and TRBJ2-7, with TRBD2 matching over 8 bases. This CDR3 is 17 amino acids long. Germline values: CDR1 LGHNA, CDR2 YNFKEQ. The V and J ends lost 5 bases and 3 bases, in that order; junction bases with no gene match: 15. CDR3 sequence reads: CASSSGGASGRIYEQYF. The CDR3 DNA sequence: TGTGCCAGCAGCTCGGGGGGGGCCAGCGGGAGAATCTACGAGCAGTACTTC.

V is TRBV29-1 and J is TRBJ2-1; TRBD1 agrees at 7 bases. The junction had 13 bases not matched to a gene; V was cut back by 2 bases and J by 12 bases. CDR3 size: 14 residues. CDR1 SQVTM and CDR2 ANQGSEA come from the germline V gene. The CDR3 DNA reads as TGCAGCGTTGAAACAGGGGCCGCCCGGTTGGGGCAGTTCTTC. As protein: CSVETGAARLGQFF.

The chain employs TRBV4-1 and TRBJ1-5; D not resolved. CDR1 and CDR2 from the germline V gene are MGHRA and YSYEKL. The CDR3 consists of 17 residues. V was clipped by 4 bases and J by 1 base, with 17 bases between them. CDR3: CASSPTELRGSNQPQHF. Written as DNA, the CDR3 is TGCGCCAGCAGCCCGACTGAATTGAGAGGGAGCAATCAGCCCCAGCATTTT.

The CDR3 sequence is CASSLQGRGGDTQYF. Here the CDR3 DNA reads TGTGCCAGCAGCTTACAGGGGAGGGGAGGAGATACGCAGTATTTT. The rearrangement links TRBV7-3 to TRBJ2-3, with TRBD2 as a possible D gene (7 bases). The V and J ends lost 2 bases and 5 bases respectively, with 14 bases between them. The CDR3 has 15 amino acids. CDR1 and CDR2 from the germline V gene are SGHTA and FQGTGA.

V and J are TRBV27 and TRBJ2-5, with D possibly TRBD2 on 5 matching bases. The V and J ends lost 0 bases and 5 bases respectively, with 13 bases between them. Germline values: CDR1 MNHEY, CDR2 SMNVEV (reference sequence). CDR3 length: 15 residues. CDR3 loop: CASSLSSVKGETQYF. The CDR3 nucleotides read TGTGCCAGCAGTTTATCTAGCGTAAAGGGCGAGACCCAGTACTTC.

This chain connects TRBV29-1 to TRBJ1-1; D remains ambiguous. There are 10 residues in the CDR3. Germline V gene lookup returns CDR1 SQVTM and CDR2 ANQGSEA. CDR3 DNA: TGCAGTGGATGGATCACTGAAGCTTTCTTT. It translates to CSGWITEAFF.